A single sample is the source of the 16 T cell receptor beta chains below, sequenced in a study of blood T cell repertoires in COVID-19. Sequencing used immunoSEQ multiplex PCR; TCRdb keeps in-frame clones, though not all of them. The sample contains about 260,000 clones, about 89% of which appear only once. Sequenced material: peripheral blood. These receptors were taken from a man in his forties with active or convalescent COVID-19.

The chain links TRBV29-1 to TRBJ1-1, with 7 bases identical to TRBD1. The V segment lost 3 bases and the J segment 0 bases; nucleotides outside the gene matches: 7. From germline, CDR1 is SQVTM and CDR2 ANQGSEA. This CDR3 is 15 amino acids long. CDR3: CSVDVGQIMNTEAFF. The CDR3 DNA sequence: TGCAGCGTTGATGTGGGACAGATTATGAACACTGAAGCTTTCTTT.

CDR3 nucleotide sequence: TGTGCCTGCGTCGGGGGGGACTTCACAGATACGCAGTATTTT. It specifies CACVGGDFTDTQYF. The V gene is TRBV19, the J gene TRBJ2-3; 8 bases match TRBD2. CDR3 length: 14 amino acids. The ends lost 11 bases at V and 2 bases at J; junction bases unmatched: 9. Germline loops: CDR1 LNHDA, CDR2 SQIVND (reference sequence).

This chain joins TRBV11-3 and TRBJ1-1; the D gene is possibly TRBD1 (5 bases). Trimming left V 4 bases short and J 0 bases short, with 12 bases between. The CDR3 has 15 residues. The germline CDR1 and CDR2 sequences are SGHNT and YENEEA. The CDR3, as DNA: TGTGCCAGCAGCTACGAGACAGCCATGAACACTGAAGCTTTCTTT. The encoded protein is CASSYETAMNTEAFF.

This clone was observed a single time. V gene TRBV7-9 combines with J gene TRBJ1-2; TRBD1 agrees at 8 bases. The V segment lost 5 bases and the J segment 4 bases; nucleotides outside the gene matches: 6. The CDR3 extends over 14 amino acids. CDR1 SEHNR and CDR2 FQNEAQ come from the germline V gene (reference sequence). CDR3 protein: CASSTDRGGYGYTF. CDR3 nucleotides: TGTGCCAGCAGCACCGACAGGGGCGGCTATGGCTACACCTTC. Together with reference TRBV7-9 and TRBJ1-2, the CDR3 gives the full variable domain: DTGVSQNPRHKITKRGQNVTFRCDPISEHNRLYWYRQTLGQGPEFLTYFQNEAQLEKSRLLSDRFSAERPKGSFSTLEIQRTEQGDSAMYLCASSTDRGGYGYTFGSGTRLTVV.

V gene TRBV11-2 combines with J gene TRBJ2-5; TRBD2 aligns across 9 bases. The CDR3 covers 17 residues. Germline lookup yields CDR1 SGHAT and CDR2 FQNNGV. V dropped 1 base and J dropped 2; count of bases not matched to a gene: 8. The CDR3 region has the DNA TGTGCCAGCAGCTTAGCGGACCTAGCGGGGCGACAAGAGACCCAGTACTTC. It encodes CASSLADLAGRQETQYF.

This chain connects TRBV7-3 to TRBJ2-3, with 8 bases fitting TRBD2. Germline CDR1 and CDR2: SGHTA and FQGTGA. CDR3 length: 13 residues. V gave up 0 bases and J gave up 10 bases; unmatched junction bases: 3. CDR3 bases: TGTGCCAGCAGCTTAACGTCGACTAGCGCGCAGTATTTT. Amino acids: CASSLTSTSAQYF.

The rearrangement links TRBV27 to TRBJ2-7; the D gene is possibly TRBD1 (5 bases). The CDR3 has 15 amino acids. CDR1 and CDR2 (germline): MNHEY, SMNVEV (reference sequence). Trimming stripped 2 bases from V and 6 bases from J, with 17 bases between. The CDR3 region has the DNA TGTGCCAGCAGTTTAACGGCCTTTCAAGGGGCCGAGCAGTACTTC. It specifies CASSLTAFQGAEQYF.

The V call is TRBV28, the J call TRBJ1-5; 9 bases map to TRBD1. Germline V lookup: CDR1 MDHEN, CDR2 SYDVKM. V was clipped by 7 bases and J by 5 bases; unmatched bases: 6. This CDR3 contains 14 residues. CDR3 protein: CASITGQGDQPQHF. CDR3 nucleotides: TGTGCCAGCATCACGGGACAGGGAGATCAGCCCCAGCATTTT.

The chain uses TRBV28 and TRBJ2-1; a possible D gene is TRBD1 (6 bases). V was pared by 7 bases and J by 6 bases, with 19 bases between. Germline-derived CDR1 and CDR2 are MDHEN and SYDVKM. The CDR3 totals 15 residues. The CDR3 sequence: CASIPDRKDSNEQFF. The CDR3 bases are TGTGCCAGCATCCCCGACAGGAAGGATAGCAATGAGCAGTTCTTC.

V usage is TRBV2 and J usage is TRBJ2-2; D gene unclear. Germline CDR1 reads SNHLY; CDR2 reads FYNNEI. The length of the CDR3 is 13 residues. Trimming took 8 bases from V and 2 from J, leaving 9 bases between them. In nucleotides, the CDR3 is TGTGCCAGCTCCCAACAAAACACCGGGGAGCTGTTTTTT. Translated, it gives CASSQQNTGELFF.

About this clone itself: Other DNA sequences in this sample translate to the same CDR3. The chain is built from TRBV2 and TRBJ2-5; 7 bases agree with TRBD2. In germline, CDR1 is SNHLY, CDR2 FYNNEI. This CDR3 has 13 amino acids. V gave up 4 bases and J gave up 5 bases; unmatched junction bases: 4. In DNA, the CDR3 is TGTGCCAGCAGTGCCCGCGGGAGTGAGACCCAGTACTTC. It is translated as CASSARGSETQYF.

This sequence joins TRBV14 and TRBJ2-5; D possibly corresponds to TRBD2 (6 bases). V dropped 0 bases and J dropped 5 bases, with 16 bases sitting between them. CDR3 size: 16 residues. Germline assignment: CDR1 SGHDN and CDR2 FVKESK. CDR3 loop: CASSQDMRGGGETQYF. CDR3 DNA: TGTGCCAGCAGCCAAGATATGCGGGGCGGTGGGGAGACCCAGTACTTC.

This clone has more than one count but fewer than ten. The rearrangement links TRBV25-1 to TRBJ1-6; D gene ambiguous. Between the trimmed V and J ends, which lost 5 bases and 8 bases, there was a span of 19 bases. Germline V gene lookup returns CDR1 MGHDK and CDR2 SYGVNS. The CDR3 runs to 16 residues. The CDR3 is CASSLRRGLSDSPLHF. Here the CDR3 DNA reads TGTGCCAGCAGTCTTCGAAGAGGACTCTCCGATTCACCCCTCCACTTT.

The CDR3 nucleotides read TGTGCCAGCAGTTCGATACTAGCGGGGGTTACAGATACGCAGTATTTT. This encodes CASSSILAGVTDTQYF. The chain combines TRBV28 with TRBJ2-3; 11 positions agree with TRBD2. The junction had 6 bases not matched to a gene; V was cut back by 4 bases and J by 3 bases. In germline, CDR1 is MDHEN, CDR2 SYDVKM. The CDR3 spans 16 residues. Combining the CDR3 with reference TRBV28 and TRBJ2-3 gives the whole variable domain DVKVTQSSRYLVKRTGEKVFLECVQDMDHENMFWYRQDPGLGLRLIYFSYDVKMKEKGDIPEGYSVSREKKERFSLILESASTNQTSMYLCASSSILAGVTDTQYFGPGTRLTVL.

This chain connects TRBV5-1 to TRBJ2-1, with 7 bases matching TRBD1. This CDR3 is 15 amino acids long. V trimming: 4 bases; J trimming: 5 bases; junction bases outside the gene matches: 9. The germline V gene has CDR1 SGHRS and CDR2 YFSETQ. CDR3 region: CASSPRGTGDNEQFF. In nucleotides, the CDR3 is TGCGCCAGCAGCCCCCGGGGTACAGGGGACAATGAGCAGTTCTTC.

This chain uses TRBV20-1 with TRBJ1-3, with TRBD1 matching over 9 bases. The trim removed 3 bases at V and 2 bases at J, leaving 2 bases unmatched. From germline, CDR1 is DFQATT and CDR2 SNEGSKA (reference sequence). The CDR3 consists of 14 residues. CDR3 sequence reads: CSASRDRAGNTIYF. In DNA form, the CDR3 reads TGCAGTGCTAGTAGGGACAGGGCTGGAAACACCATATATTTT.